These T cell receptor beta chains were read from a single sample in a study of T cells in localized non-small cell lung cancer. Data came from immunoSEQ multiplex PCR; TCRdb stores just in-frame clones and leaves some out. The data contain tens of thousands of clones, approximately 88% of them singletons. The source was peripheral blood, collected before any cancer treatment. Receptors originate from a man aged 35 to 69 with stage I squamous cell lung carcinoma. The CDR3 runs from the conserved cysteine through the conserved F or W. Fields, in order: clone size, J gene, V gene, D gene, CDR3 DNA, CDR3 protein. The D gene is left open where the match is weak. Not all rows give a size; the values are once, few, many and, for expanded clones, a class.

>-|TRBJ1-2|TRBV6-4|TRBD1
TGTGCCAGCAGCCGTGAATCGGGACAGAACTATGGCTACACCTTC
CASSRESGQNYGYTF
>-|TRBJ2-5|TRBV19|-
TGTGCCAGTAGTAAAGGGACCTCGGCTTCGGAGACCCAGTACTTC
CASSKGTSASETQYF
>-|TRBJ1-3|TRBV29-1|-
TGCAGCGTTGGGAGGGGCTCTGGAAACACCATATATTTT
CSVGRGSGNTIYF
>-|TRBJ1-5|TRBV5-5|TRBD1
TGTGCCAGCAGCCAAGGGGGCCCGGGCAATCAGCCCCAGCATTTT
CASSQGGPGNQPQHF
>once|TRBJ2-2|TRBV6-1|TRBD1
TGTGCCAGCTCCCGGGACAGTGGAACCGGGGAGCTGTTTTTT
CASSRDSGTGELFF
>-|TRBJ1-2|TRBV19|-
TGTGCCAGTAGTATCGTTGGCTATGGCTACACCTTC
CASSIVGYGYTF
>-|TRBJ2-7|TRBV4-3|TRBD1
TGCGCCAGCAGCCACGAGAGGGGGCTGCTTGACGAGCAGTACTTC
CASSHERGLLDEQYF
>-|TRBJ1-1|TRBV28|-
TGTGCCAGTTCAGGGAACACTGAAGCTTTCTTT
CASSGNTEAFF
>-|TRBJ1-1|TRBV5-1|TRBD1
TGCGCCAGCAGCCCCGGGACAGCCAACACTGAAGCTTTCTTT
CASSPGTANTEAFF
>-|TRBJ1-3|TRBV7-9|-
TGTGCCAGCAGCTTAGGGGGCCAAGGGGACACCATATATTTT
CASSLGGQGDTIYF
>-|TRBJ2-5|TRBV7-9|-
TGTGCCAGCAGCCCTGGGGACCGGGGGAGACAAGAGACCCAGTACTTC
CASSPGDRGRQETQYF
>-|TRBJ2-7|TRBV7-9|TRBD2
TGTGCCAGCAGCTTATACGGGACTAGCGGTCGAAGCTCCTACGAGCAGTACTTC
CASSLYGTSGRSSYEQYF
>-|TRBJ1-1|TRBV10-3|-
TGTGCCATCAGTGGGGGGACTACTGAAGCTTTCTTT
CAISGGTTEAFF
>once|TRBJ2-7|TRBV6-5|-
TGTGCCAGCAGTAACCGACGGGGGAGCTCCTACGAGCAGTACTTC
CASSNRRGSSYEQYF
>-|TRBJ1-5|TRBV28|-
TGTGCCAGCAGTTTATTTGGACAGACTATAGCCAATCAGCCCCAGCATTTT
CASSLFGQTIANQPQHF
>-|TRBJ1-1|TRBV28|-
TGTGCCAGCGAAGGAAACGCTGAAGCTTTCTTT
CASEGNAEAFF
>-|TRBJ1-5|TRBV28|-
TGTGCCAGCAGTTTATCGAGTAGCAATCAGCCCCAGCATTTT
CASSLSSSNQPQHF
>-|TRBJ2-2|TRBV5-5|-
TGTGCCAGCAGCTTGGTCCCGGGGGGCCTCACCGGGGAGCTGTTTTTT
CASSLVPGGLTGELFF
>-|TRBJ2-3|TRBV4-1|-
TGCGCCAGCAGCCTTACAGGGAGCACAGATACGCAGTATTTT
CASSLTGSTDTQYF
>-|TRBJ1-3|TRBV18|TRBD1
TGTGCCAGCTCACCACGAGCAGGGGGCTCTGGAAACACCATATATTTT
CASSPRAGGSGNTIYF
>-|TRBJ2-3|TRBV7-9|-
TGTGCCAGCAGCTTAGCCCCAACAGATACGCAGTATTTT
CASSLAPTDTQYF
>-|TRBJ1-2|TRBV5-4|-
TGTGCCAGCAGCTTGGAAGGGAGAGGGGACGCGGTTGGCTACACCTTC
CASSLEGRGDAVGYTF
>-|TRBJ2-3|TRBV9|TRBD2
TGTGCCAGCAGCGGGCTATTAGCGGGGCCCACAGATACGCAGTATTTT
CASSGLLAGPTDTQYF
>-|TRBJ1-2|TRBV4-2|-
TGTGCCAGCAGCCAAGATGCGTATGGCTACACCTTC
CASSQDAYGYTF
>-|TRBJ1-2|TRBV2|-
TGTGCCAGCAGTGACGGGTGGCAGGGAAGAGGCTACACCTTC
CASSDGWQGRGYTF
>-|TRBJ2-5|TRBV7-7|-
TGTGCCAGCAGCCGGGGAGGGGGAGAGACCCAGTACTTC
CASSRGGGETQYF
>-|TRBJ1-5|TRBV10-2|-
TGCGCCAGCAGTGAGTCGCCGGGGGGATCGGGGGAGCAGCCCCAGCATTTT
CASSESPGGSGEQPQHF
>-|TRBJ1-4|TRBV6-5|-
TGTGCCAGCAGTTACTCTGGACAGACCCAGCTGTTTTTT
CASSYSGQTQLFF
>once|TRBJ1-2|TRBV5-4|TRBD1
TGTGCCAGCAAGACAGGGACCTATGGCTACACCTTC
CASKTGTYGYTF